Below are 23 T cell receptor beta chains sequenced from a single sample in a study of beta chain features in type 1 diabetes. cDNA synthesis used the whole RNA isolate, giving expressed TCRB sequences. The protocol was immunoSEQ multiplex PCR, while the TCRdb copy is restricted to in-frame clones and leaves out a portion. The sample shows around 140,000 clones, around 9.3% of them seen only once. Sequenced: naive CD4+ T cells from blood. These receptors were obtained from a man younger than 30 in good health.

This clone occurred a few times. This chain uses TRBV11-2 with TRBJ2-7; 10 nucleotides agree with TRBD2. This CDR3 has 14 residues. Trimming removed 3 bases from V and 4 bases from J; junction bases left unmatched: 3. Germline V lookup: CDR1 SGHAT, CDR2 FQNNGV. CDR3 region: CASSFSGGFYEQYF. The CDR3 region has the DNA TGTGCCAGCAGCTTTAGCGGGGGGTTTTACGAGCAGTACTTC.

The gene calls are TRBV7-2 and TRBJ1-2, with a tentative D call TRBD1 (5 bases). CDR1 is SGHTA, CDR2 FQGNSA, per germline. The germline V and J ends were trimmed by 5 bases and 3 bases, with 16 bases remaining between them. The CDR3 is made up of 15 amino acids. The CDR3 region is CASSTEGRWDYGYTF. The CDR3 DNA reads TGTGCCAGCAGCACGGAGGGACGATGGGACTATGGCTACACCTTC.

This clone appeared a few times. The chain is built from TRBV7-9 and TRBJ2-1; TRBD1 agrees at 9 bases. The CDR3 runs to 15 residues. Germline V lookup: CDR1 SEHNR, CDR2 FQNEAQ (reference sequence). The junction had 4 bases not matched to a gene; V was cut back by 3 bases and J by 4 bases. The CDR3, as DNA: TGTGCCAGCAGCTTTTCGGGGACAGGGTACAATGAGCAGTTCTTC. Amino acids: CASSFSGTGYNEQFF. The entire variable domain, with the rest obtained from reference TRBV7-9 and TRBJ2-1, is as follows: DTGVSQNPRHKITKRGQNVTFRCDPISEHNRLYWYRQTLGQGPEFLTYFQNEAQLEKSRLLSDRFSAERPKGSFSTLEIQRTEQGDSAMYLCASSFSGTGYNEQFFGPGTRLTVL.

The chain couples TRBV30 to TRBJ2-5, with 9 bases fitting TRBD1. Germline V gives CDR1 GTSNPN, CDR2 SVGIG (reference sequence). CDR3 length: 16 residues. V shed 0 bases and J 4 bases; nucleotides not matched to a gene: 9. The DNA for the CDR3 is TGTGCCTGGAGTGTAAGCAGGACAGGGGCCGGAGAGACCCAGTACTTC. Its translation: CAWSVSRTGAGETQYF. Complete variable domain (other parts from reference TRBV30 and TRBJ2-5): SQTIHQWPATLVQPVGSPLSLECTVEGTSNPNLYWYRQAAGRGLQLLFYSVGIGQISSEVPQNLSASRPQDRQFILSSKKLLLSDSGFYLCAWSVSRTGAGETQYFGPGTRLLVL.

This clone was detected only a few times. The CDR3 loop reads CASSRDEAASNYGYTF. The CDR3 coding sequence is TGTGCCAGCAGCCGCGACGAGGCAGCCTCTAACTATGGCTACACCTTC. The chain links TRBV7-9 to TRBJ1-2, with D unresolved. Germline values: CDR1 SEHNR, CDR2 FQNEAQ (reference sequence). This CDR3 has 16 amino acids. Deletions cut 5 bases from V and 0 bases from J, with 16 bases between.

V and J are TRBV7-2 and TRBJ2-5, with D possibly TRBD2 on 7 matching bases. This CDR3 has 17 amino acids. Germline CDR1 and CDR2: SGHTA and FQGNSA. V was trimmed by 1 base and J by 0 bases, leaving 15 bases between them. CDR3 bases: TGTGCCAGCAGCTTAGGGGGTGGGGGGGCGAACCAAGAGACCCAGTACTTC. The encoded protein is CASSLGGGGANQETQYF.

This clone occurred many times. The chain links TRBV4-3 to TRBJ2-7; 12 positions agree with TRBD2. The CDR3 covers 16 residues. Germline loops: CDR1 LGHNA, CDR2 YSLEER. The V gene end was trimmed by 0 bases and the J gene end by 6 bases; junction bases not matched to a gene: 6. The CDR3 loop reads CASSQDASGGAGEQYF. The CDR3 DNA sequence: TGCGCCAGCAGCCAAGATGCTAGCGGGGGGGCCGGCGAGCAGTACTTC.

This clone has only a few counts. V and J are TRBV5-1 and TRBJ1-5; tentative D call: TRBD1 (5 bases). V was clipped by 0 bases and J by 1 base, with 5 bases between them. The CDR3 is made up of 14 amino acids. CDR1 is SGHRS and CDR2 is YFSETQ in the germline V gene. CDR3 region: CASSLGQSNQPQHF. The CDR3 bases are TGCGCCAGCAGCTTGGGACAGAGCAATCAGCCCCAGCATTTT.

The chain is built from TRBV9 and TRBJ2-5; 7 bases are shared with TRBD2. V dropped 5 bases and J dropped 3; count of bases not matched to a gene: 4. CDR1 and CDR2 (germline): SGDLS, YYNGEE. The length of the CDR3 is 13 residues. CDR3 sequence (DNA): TGTGCCAGCAGTTACGGACTAGAAGAGACCCAGTACTTC. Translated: CASSYGLEETQYF.

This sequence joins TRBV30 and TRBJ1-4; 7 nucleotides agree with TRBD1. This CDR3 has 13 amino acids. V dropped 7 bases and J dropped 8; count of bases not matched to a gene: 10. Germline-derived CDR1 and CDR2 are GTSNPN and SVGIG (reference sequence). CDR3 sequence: CASTEGQSEKLFF. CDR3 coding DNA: TGTGCCTCCACAGAGGGACAGAGCGAAAAACTGTTTTTT. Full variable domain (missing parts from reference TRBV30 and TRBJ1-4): SQTIHQWPATLVQPVGSPLSLECTVEGTSNPNLYWYRQAAGRGLQLLFYSVGIGQISSEVPQNLSASRPQDRQFILSSKKLLLSDSGFYLCASTEGQSEKLFFGSGTQLSVL.

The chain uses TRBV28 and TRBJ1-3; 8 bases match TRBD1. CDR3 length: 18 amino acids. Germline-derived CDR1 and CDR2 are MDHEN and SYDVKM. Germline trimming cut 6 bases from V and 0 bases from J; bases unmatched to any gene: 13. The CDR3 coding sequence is TGTGCCAGCAGCGCCGGAGGGACAGGACTACTCTCTGGAAACACCATATATTTT. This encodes CASSAGGTGLLSGNTIYF.

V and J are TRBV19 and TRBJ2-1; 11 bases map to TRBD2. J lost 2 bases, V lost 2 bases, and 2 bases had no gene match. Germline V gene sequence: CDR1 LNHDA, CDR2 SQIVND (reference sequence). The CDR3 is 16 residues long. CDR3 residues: CASSIPSGGPYNEQFF. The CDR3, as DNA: TGTGCCAGTAGTATACCTAGCGGGGGGCCCTACAATGAGCAGTTCTTC.

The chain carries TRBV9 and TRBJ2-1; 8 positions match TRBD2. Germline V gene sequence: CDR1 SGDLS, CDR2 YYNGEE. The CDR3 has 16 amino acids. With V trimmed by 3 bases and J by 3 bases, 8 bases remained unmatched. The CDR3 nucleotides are TGTGCCAGCAGCGGTGGAAGTGCGGGGGGCTACAATGAGCAGTTCTTC. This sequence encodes CASSGGSAGGYNEQFF.

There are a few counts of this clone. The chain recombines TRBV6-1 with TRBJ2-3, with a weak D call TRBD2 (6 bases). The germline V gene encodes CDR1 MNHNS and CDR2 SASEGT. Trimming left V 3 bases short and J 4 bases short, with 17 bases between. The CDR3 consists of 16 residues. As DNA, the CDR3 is TGTGCCAGCAGTGACGTAGGTGCGGGGAGATCAGATACGCAGTATTTT. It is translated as CASSDVGAGRSDTQYF.

The CDR3 DNA reads as TGCGCCAGCAGCACGGGAGTCGGCACAAGCACAGATACGCAGTATTTT. It yields the protein CASSTGVGTSTDTQYF. The chain links TRBV5-1 to TRBJ2-3, with a tentative D call TRBD2 (6 bases). Trimming cost V 4 bases and J 0 bases, with 15 bases left between them. The CDR3 has 16 residues. Germline V gene lookup returns CDR1 SGHRS and CDR2 YFSETQ.

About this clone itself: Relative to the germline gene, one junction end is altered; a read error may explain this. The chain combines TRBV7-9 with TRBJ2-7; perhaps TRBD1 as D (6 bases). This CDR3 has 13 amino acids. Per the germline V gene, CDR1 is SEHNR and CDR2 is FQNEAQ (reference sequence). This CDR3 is CASSPRDNYEKYF. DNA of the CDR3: TGTGCCAGCAGCCCCCGGGACAACTACGAGAAGTACTTC.

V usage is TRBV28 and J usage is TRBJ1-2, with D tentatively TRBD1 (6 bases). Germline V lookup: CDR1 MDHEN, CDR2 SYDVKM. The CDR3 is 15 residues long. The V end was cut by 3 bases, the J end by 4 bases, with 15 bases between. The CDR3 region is CASSFRGGLPYGYTF. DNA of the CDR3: TGTGCCAGCAGTTTCAGGGGCGGCTTGCCCTATGGCTACACCTTC.

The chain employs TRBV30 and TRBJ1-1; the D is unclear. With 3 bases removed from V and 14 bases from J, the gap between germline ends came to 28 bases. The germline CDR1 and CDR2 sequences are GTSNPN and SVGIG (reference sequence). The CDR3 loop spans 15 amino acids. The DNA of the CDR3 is TGTGCCTGGAGCGCCGGGGAGGCGAGAGGTAAATGGGCATTCTTT. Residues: CAWSAGEARGKWAFF.

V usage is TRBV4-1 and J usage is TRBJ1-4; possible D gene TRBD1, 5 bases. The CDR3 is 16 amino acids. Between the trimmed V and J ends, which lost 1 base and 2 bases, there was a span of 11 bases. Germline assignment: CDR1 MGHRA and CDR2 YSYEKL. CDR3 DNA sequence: TGCGCCAGCAGCCAAGGGCAGGGAAGTACTAATGAAAAACTGTTTTTT. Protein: CASSQGQGSTNEKLFF.

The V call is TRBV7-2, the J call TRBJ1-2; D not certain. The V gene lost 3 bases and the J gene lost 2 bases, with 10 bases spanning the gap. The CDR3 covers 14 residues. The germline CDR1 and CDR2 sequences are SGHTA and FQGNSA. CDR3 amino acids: CASSFQSPNYGYTF. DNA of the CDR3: TGTGCCAGCAGCTTCCAGTCGCCCAACTATGGCTACACCTTC. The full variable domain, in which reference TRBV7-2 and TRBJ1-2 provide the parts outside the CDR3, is GAGVSQSPSNKVTEKGKDVELRCDPISGHTALYWYRQSLGQGLEFLIYFQGNSAPDKSGLPSDRFSAERTGGSVSTLTIQRTQQEDSAVYLCASSFQSPNYGYTFGSGTRLTVV.

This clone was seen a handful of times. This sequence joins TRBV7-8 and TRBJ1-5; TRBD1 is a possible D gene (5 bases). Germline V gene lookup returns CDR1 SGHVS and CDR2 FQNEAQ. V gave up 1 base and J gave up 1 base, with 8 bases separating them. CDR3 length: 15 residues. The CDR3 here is CASSLVAGSNQPQHF. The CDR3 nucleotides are TGTGCCAGCAGCTTAGTGGCAGGGAGCAATCAGCCCCAGCATTTT.

CDR3 loop: CASSQVPTGEFNEQYF. The CDR3 bases are TGTGCCAGCAGCCAAGTCCCGACAGGGGAGTTCAACGAGCAGTACTTC. J is TRBJ2-5 and V is TRBV4-2, with 8 positions matching TRBD1. The last part of the DNA fits TRBJ2-7 better; the J call may be wrong. The CDR3 is 16 residues long. Germline V gene lookup returns CDR1 LGHNA and CDR2 YNFKEQ.

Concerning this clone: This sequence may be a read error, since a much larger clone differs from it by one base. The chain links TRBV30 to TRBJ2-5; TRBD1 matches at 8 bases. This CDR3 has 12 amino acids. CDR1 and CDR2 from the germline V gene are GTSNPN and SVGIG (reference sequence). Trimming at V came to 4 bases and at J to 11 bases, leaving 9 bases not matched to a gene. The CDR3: CAWTRGPYGQYF. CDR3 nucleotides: TGTGCCTGGACCAGGGGGCCTTACGGGCAGTACTTC.